Sequencing of this T cell receptor beta chain was carried out in a study of blood T cells in healthy people across ages. On this clonotype itself: As yet, its antigen is unknown.

Trimming pared 7 bases from V and 5 bases from J, leaving 9 bases between. The CDR3 consists of 12 residues. In germline, CDR1 is SNHLY, CDR2 FYNNEI. Drawing of peripheral blood yielded about 10 milliliters from each donor. The authors ran a second PCR of about 7 to 11 cycles using a sample-barcoded 5' primer and a J-beta primer mix. Samples each returned at least 3 million CDR3-containing paired-end reads. TCRdb reprocessed the 5' RACE reads via MiXCR and lists one record per CDR3 protein. Among about 1.6 million distinct CDR3 sequences listed, almost 35% were seen once. Study-level points and caveats: Greater diversity and more naive CD4+ cells were seen in long-lived donors than in aged donors.

This chain connects TRBV2 to TRBJ1-5; D not certain. Sequenced sample: blood. The TCR comes from a woman in her twenties or thirties in good health. The CDR3 here is CASTLGDQPQHF. In DNA form, the CDR3 reads TGTGCCAGCACGTTGGGAGATCAGCCCCAGCATTTT.